This T cell receptor beta chain was documented in a study of blood T cell repertoires in COVID-19 (dated by TCRdb to between 2020 and 2021). Some background on the complete study: The collaborator samples originated in the United States, Italy and Spain and spanned the acute and convalescent phases of COVID-19. The samples were drawn from two sources: the first 160 participants of the ongoing ImmuneRACE study, and 1,000 to 1,500 subjects contributed by 6 global collaborators. The material from the prospective study consisted of cDNA or gDNA derived from T cells, B-cell-depleted T cells, or PBMCs. HLA class I and class II types, where available, came from metadata supplied by the sample provider rather than from assay-based typing. The repertoires were released in a freely available public database meant as a resource for research on the immune response to SARS-CoV-2. The dataset comprised deeply sampled blood TCRbeta repertoires from subjects exposed to, actively infected with, or recovered from COVID-19. Sample metadata almost always included a de-identified subject ID, COVID-19 status, age in years and sex. Beyond this particular receptor, the publication reports: The quantity of clinical and demographic metadata differed by source and by participant and was supplied without curation.

Enrolling through a virtual design, the prospective study's participants ranged in age from roughly 18 to 89 years and lived across about two dozen United States geographic areas. To assign participants to cohorts, the prospective study relied on clinical history that participants themselves reported in a screening survey and a study questionnaire. For ImmuneRACE Cohort 3, a participant was defined as recovered based on two consecutive negative NP/OP PCR tests, clearance by a healthcare professional, or resolution of symptoms. In the prospective study, whole blood, serum and a nasopharyngeal or oropharyngeal swab were collected from each participant by mobile phlebotomists. Over a roughly 2-month period, participants in the prospective study had the option of providing additional blood draws and questionnaires. Prospective study blood samples were shipped either frozen or at room temperature before DNA extraction.

Points on this clone: Its antigen specificity is not known. Base quality data are lacking; no much larger clone is found one base away.

Reading the germline V gene gives CDR1 LGHNA and CDR2 YSLEER. Including the terminal cysteine and phenylalanine, the CDR3 comprises 18 residues. Of all the DNA, just the CDR3 is kept, 54 bases in frame from base 1. Deletion took 0 bases off V and 2 bases off J, with a span of 20 bases between the germline ends. TCRbeta CDR3 regions were amplified from genomic DNA by means of the immunoSEQ Assay, a bias-controlled multiplex PCR. The study's processing was this. The number of nucleated cells in each sample was estimated from the amplification of reference gene primers within the assay. Sequence reads were collapsed and filtered to measure the absolute abundance of every unique TCRbeta CDR3 rearrangement. For each sample, productive Simpson clonality was calculated as the square root of Simpson's diversity index across productive rearrangements. Sourced from immuneACCESS, this table was stored by TCRdb with only in-frame sequences that have V and J called. A share of the clones is absent; for the studies checked, an unresolved V gene accounts for under half, and the remainder has no known explanation. V, J and clone size reflect that table, while D and trimming were determined from the DNA. A total of a few hundred thousand clones appear in this sample, 82% of them only once. The ten most abundant clones make up 3% to 4% of the sample.

The chain is encoded by TRBV4-3 joined to TRBJ2-7; TRBD1 is possibly the D segment (6 matching bases). The material sequenced was PBMCs or T cells enriched from blood (not recorded which). The sequence derives from a woman aged 55-70 years who had recovered from COVID-19. The nucleotide sequence is TGCGCCAGCAGCCAAGATTCGGTTGACAGGTCCCCAACCTACGAGCAGTACTTC. The translation is CASSQDSVDRSPTYEQYF.